The rows below give T cell receptor beta chains drawn from one sample of a study of T cell repertoires and Cas9 in healthy adults. The assay was immunoSEQ multiplex PCR, and TCRdb's table has in-frame clones only and misses some. This table has 13,000 to 15,000 clones, around nine tenths appearing once. The sequenced sample was Tregs (CD4+, CD25+, CD127-, CD137-, CD154-) from PBMCs; culture status not recorded. The receptor source for this set is a human donor in good health. CDR3s include the opening cysteine and the closing phenylalanine or tryptophan. D genes are given only for firm matches. The size entry is marked missing in some rows and otherwise reads once, few, many or a size class.

d_call: .
j_call: TRBJ2-1
v_call: TRBV27
clone_size: .
cdr3_length: 16
cdr3_nt: TGTGCCAGCAGTTTATACGGGGTAGTGTCCTACAATGAGCAGTTCTTC
cdr3_aa: CASSLYGVVSYNEQFF

d_call: TRBD2
j_call: TRBJ2-7
v_call: TRBV10-3
clone_size: .
cdr3_length: 11
cdr3_nt: TGTGCCTCTCGGGGGGAAAGGGAGCAGTACTTC
cdr3_aa: CASRGEREQYF

d_call: .
j_call: TRBJ2-3
v_call: TRBV28
clone_size: .
cdr3_length: 17
cdr3_nt: TGTGCCAGCAGCCGGATGGGGGGGCTGGTTGGAACAGATACGCAGTATTTT
cdr3_aa: CASSRMGGLVGTDTQYF

d_call: .
j_call: TRBJ1-1
v_call: TRBV9
clone_size: .
cdr3_length: 13
cdr3_nt: TGTGCCAGCAGCGCTGCGCGGGGCACTGAAGCTTTCTTT
cdr3_aa: CASSAARGTEAFF

d_call: .
j_call: TRBJ1-1
v_call: TRBV6-1
clone_size: .
cdr3_length: 13
cdr3_nt: TGTGCCAGCAGCCCCGGGGACGGCACTGAAGCTTTCTTT
cdr3_aa: CASSPGDGTEAFF

d_call: .
j_call: TRBJ1-1
v_call: TRBV19
clone_size: few
cdr3_length: 13
cdr3_nt: TGTGCCAGTAGGATGACACAGAACACTGAAGCTTTCTTT
cdr3_aa: CASRMTQNTEAFF

d_call: TRBD1
j_call: TRBJ1-1
v_call: TRBV9
clone_size: .
cdr3_length: 14
cdr3_nt: TGTGCCAGCAGCGTGGTGACAGGGCAATCGGGAGCTTTCTTT
cdr3_aa: CASSVVTGQSGAFF

d_call: .
j_call: TRBJ1-2
v_call: TRBV6-6
clone_size: .
cdr3_length: 16
cdr3_nt: TGTGCCAGCAGTTACCCCTACAACAGGGAAACCTATGGCTACACCTTC
cdr3_aa: CASSYPYNRETYGYTF

d_call: TRBD1
j_call: TRBJ2-3
v_call: TRBV5-1
clone_size: .
cdr3_length: 15
cdr3_nt: TGCGCCAGCAGCACGGGACAGGGGGCATCAGATACGCAGTATTTT
cdr3_aa: CASSTGQGASDTQYF

d_call: TRBD1
j_call: TRBJ2-3
v_call: TRBV5-1
clone_size: .
cdr3_length: 18
cdr3_nt: TGCGCCAGCAGCTTGGGATGGAGTCAAGGGGGCCCCACAGATACGCAGTATTTT
cdr3_aa: CASSLGWSQGGPTDTQYF

d_call: TRBD1
j_call: TRBJ1-4
v_call: TRBV19
clone_size: .
cdr3_length: 17
cdr3_nt: TGTGCCAGTAGTATATATTGGACAGGGGCAACTAATGAAAAACTGTTTTTT
cdr3_aa: CASSIYWTGATNEKLFF

d_call: TRBD1
j_call: TRBJ1-4
v_call: TRBV7-9
clone_size: .
cdr3_length: 17
cdr3_nt: TGTGCCAGCAGCTCTCCCGGGTATCGACAGGGGGGTGAAAAACTGTTTTTT
cdr3_aa: CASSSPGYRQGGEKLFF

d_call: .
j_call: TRBJ2-6
v_call: TRBV4-2
clone_size: .
cdr3_length: 17
cdr3_nt: TGTGCCAGCAGTCCGCAGGGCCAAAGCTCTGGGGCCAACGTCCTGACTTTC
cdr3_aa: CASSPQGQSSGANVLTF

d_call: .
j_call: TRBJ2-5
v_call: TRBV6-6
clone_size: .
cdr3_length: 13
cdr3_nt: TGTGCCAGCAGTTCCCAGGCTGGGGTGACCCAGTACTTC
cdr3_aa: CASSSQAGVTQYF

d_call: .
j_call: TRBJ2-3
v_call: TRBV4-1
clone_size: .
cdr3_length: 18
cdr3_nt: TGCGCCAGCAGCCGAGACAACACTGCCGGGAGAACCACAGATACGCAGTATTTT
cdr3_aa: CASSRDNTAGRTTDTQYF

d_call: .
j_call: TRBJ1-1
v_call: TRBV10-2
clone_size: .
cdr3_length: 12
cdr3_nt: TGCGCCAGCAGTGACCCTTACACTGAAGCTTTCTTT
cdr3_aa: CASSDPYTEAFF

d_call: .
j_call: TRBJ2-2
v_call: TRBV5-1
clone_size: .
cdr3_length: 16
cdr3_nt: TGCGCCAGCAGCTTGTCACCGGGGCCGAACACCGGGGAGCTGTTTTTT
cdr3_aa: CASSLSPGPNTGELFF

d_call: TRBD2
j_call: TRBJ2-3
v_call: TRBV6-1
clone_size: .
cdr3_length: 12
cdr3_nt: TGTGCCAGCAGTCTACTAGCGGGTACGCAGTATTTT
cdr3_aa: CASSLLAGTQYF

d_call: .
j_call: TRBJ2-7
v_call: TRBV27
clone_size: .
cdr3_length: 12
cdr3_nt: TGTGCCAGCAGTACCAGCTGGGGCGAGCAGTACTTC
cdr3_aa: CASSTSWGEQYF

d_call: TRBD1
j_call: TRBJ1-2
v_call: TRBV5-4
clone_size: .
cdr3_length: 14
cdr3_nt: TGTGCCAGCAGCCCTGGACAGGGGGCGAGCGGCTACACCTTC
cdr3_aa: CASSPGQGASGYTF

d_call: .
j_call: TRBJ1-4
v_call: TRBV7-6
clone_size: .
cdr3_length: 16
cdr3_nt: TGTGCCAGCAGCTTAGAAGGCAGACCAACTAATGAAAAACTGTTTTTT
cdr3_aa: CASSLEGRPTNEKLFF

d_call: .
j_call: TRBJ1-1
v_call: TRBV11-2
clone_size: .
cdr3_length: 14
cdr3_nt: TGTGCCAGCAGCTTAAATCGGAGGTTCACTGAAGCTTTCTTT
cdr3_aa: CASSLNRRFTEAFF

d_call: .
j_call: TRBJ1-1
v_call: TRBV4-2
clone_size: .
cdr3_length: 14
cdr3_nt: TGTGCCAGCAGCCAAGATTTGCCCGAGGCTATAGCTTTCTTT
cdr3_aa: CASSQDLPEAIAFF

d_call: TRBD1
j_call: TRBJ2-7
v_call: TRBV5-1
clone_size: .
cdr3_length: 16
cdr3_nt: TGCGCCAGCAGCTTGGGGTTCCGGGGACAGTACTACGAGCAGTACTTC
cdr3_aa: CASSLGFRGQYYEQYF

d_call: .
j_call: TRBJ1-1
v_call: TRBV2
clone_size: .
cdr3_length: 17
cdr3_nt: TGTGCCAGCAGCGCCTGGGGACAACGGGTCCGTGGGACTGAAGCTTTCTTT
cdr3_aa: CASSAWGQRVRGTEAFF

d_call: .
j_call: TRBJ2-2
v_call: TRBV14
clone_size: .
cdr3_length: 16
cdr3_nt: TGTGCCAGCAGCCAAATCGACTCCCGTGGCACCGGGGAGCTGTTTTTT
cdr3_aa: CASSQIDSRGTGELFF

d_call: .
j_call: TRBJ1-1
v_call: TRBV10-1
clone_size: .
cdr3_length: 13
cdr3_nt: TGCGCCAGCAGTGACCCGGCCGGCACTGAAGCTTTCTTT
cdr3_aa: CASSDPAGTEAFF

d_call: .
j_call: TRBJ1-6
v_call: TRBV6-5
clone_size: .
cdr3_length: 12
cdr3_nt: TGTGCCAGCAGTGTAGTTAATTCACCCCTCCACTTT
cdr3_aa: CASSVVNSPLHF

d_call: .
j_call: TRBJ2-2
v_call: TRBV6-5
clone_size: .
cdr3_length: 12
cdr3_nt: TGTGCCAGCAGAGGGTGGGCCGGGGAGCTGTTTTTT
cdr3_aa: CASRGWAGELFF

d_call: .
j_call: TRBJ1-6
v_call: TRBV10-2
clone_size: .
cdr3_length: 14
cdr3_nt: TGCGCCAGCAGTGAGACGAGGGTGGATTCACCCCTCCACTTT
cdr3_aa: CASSETRVDSPLHF

d_call: TRBD1
j_call: TRBJ2-2
v_call: TRBV11-2
clone_size: .
cdr3_length: 15
cdr3_nt: TGTGCCAGCAGCTCCACCGGGACAGACACCGGGGAGCTGTTTTTT
cdr3_aa: CASSSTGTDTGELFF

d_call: .
j_call: TRBJ2-7
v_call: TRBV20-1
clone_size: .
cdr3_length: 11
cdr3_nt: TGCAGTGTAAGGGGGTGGGACGAGCAGTACTTC
cdr3_aa: CSVRGWDEQYF

d_call: TRBD1
j_call: TRBJ1-3
v_call: TRBV6-5
clone_size: .
cdr3_length: 15
cdr3_nt: TGTGCCAGCGGGGGGACAGGCAGGTCTGGAAACACCATATATTTT
cdr3_aa: CASGGTGRSGNTIYF

d_call: .
j_call: TRBJ1-4
v_call: TRBV7-9
clone_size: .
cdr3_length: 14
cdr3_nt: TGTGCCAGCAGCTTAGGTCAGACGAATGAAAAACTGTTTTTT
cdr3_aa: CASSLGQTNEKLFF

d_call: .
j_call: TRBJ1-2
v_call: TRBV5-4
clone_size: .
cdr3_length: 14
cdr3_nt: TGTGCCAGCAGCCAGACAGGACTACTAATAGGCTACACCTTC
cdr3_aa: CASSQTGLLIGYTF

d_call: .
j_call: TRBJ1-5
v_call: TRBV19
clone_size: .
cdr3_length: 15
cdr3_nt: TGTGCCAGTACCATCAACTTGGCTAGCAATCAGCCCCAGCATTTT
cdr3_aa: CASTINLASNQPQHF

d_call: .
j_call: TRBJ2-4
v_call: TRBV20-1
clone_size: .
cdr3_length: 10
cdr3_nt: TGCAGTGCTTCCAGGCCTACTGTCTACTTC
cdr3_aa: CSASRPTVYF

d_call: .
j_call: TRBJ2-7
v_call: TRBV4-2
clone_size: .
cdr3_length: 14
cdr3_nt: TGTGCCAGCAGCCGTCAGGCGGGAAACTACGAGCAGTACTTC
cdr3_aa: CASSRQAGNYEQYF

d_call: .
j_call: TRBJ2-7
v_call: TRBV6-6
clone_size: medium-sized
cdr3_length: 16
cdr3_nt: TGTGCCAGCAGCCGTCCTCAAGGGACCCTAACCTACGAGCAGTACTTC
cdr3_aa: CASSRPQGTLTYEQYF

d_call: TRBD1
j_call: TRBJ1-3
v_call: TRBV7-6
clone_size: .
cdr3_length: 18
cdr3_nt: TGTGCCAGCAGCTTAAGGCGAGGGGGCGGTTACTCTGGAAACACCATATATTTT
cdr3_aa: CASSLRRGGGYSGNTIYF

d_call: .
j_call: TRBJ2-2
v_call: TRBV5-4
clone_size: few
cdr3_length: 13
cdr3_nt: TGTGCCAGCAGCCGAGTGAACACCGGGGAGCTGTTTTTT
cdr3_aa: CASSRVNTGELFF

d_call: .
j_call: TRBJ1-6
v_call: TRBV5-1
clone_size: .
cdr3_length: 14
cdr3_nt: TGCGCCAGCAGCTTGGGCTTAGCGGGTTCACCCCTCCACTTT
cdr3_aa: CASSLGLAGSPLHF

d_call: .
j_call: TRBJ2-6
v_call: TRBV11-2
clone_size: .
cdr3_length: 17
cdr3_nt: TGTGCCAGCAGCTTTTCGTCCGTTGGGGCTGGGGCCAACGTCCTGACTTTC
cdr3_aa: CASSFSSVGAGANVLTF

d_call: .
j_call: TRBJ2-2
v_call: TRBV15
clone_size: .
cdr3_length: 17
cdr3_nt: TGTGCCACCAGCAGAGATTATTTAGAGGAGACCACCGGGGAGCTGTTTTTT
cdr3_aa: CATSRDYLEETTGELFF

d_call: .
j_call: TRBJ2-1
v_call: TRBV10-3
clone_size: .
cdr3_length: 14
cdr3_nt: TGTGCCATCAGTGAGCCGGGACCTGCAAATGAGCAGTTCTTC
cdr3_aa: CAISEPGPANEQFF

d_call: TRBD2
j_call: TRBJ2-5
v_call: TRBV12-5
clone_size: .
cdr3_length: 18
cdr3_nt: TGTGCTAGTGGTTTCCTCCCCCAGCGGGGGGGCCAGCAAGAGACCCAGTACTTC
cdr3_aa: CASGFLPQRGGQQETQYF

d_call: .
j_call: TRBJ1-6
v_call: TRBV7-2
clone_size: .
cdr3_length: 15
cdr3_nt: TGTGCCAGCAGCCCCGAGAGGGGCAGAGGCTCACCCCTCCACTTT
cdr3_aa: CASSPERGRGSPLHF

d_call: .
j_call: TRBJ1-6
v_call: TRBV28
clone_size: .
cdr3_length: 16
cdr3_nt: TGTGCCAGCAGTGTGCGGGGGGGCTTGAGTAATTCACCCCTCCACTTT
cdr3_aa: CASSVRGGLSNSPLHF

d_call: .
j_call: TRBJ2-1
v_call: TRBV7-9
clone_size: .
cdr3_length: 14
cdr3_nt: TGTGCCACCAGACAGTCCGGGAAACCCCATGAGCAGTTCTTC
cdr3_aa: CATRQSGKPHEQFF

d_call: .
j_call: TRBJ1-4
v_call: TRBV19
clone_size: .
cdr3_length: 14
cdr3_nt: TGTGCCAGTAGATCCGGGACCTGGGATGAAAAACTGTTTTTT
cdr3_aa: CASRSGTWDEKLFF